This TCR beta chain was sequenced during a study of cytomegalovirus exposure and HLA in healthy donors. Study summary: A prior analysis found about 120 million unique TCR beta sequences from roughly 180 million T cells. Notes on the study in general: In vitro confirmation showed three CMV-associated chains to be CMV antigen specific. Earlier analysis looked at TCR beta V segments, and most were productive about 90% or about 30% of the time. A list of approximately 150 TCR beta chains associated with cytomegalovirus was given.

The CDR3 sequence is 16 residues long. V dropped 1 base and J dropped 3 bases, with 15 bases sitting between them. Germline loops: CDR1 SGHTA, CDR2 FQGNSA. In regard to this clone: Its target is unknown.

The PCR ran on 60 Vbeta and 13 Jbeta primers. Sequenced by immunoSEQ multiplex PCR; TCRdb stores in-frame clones only, minus some. The sample yields 120,000 or so clones, roughly 72% seen once. The sequence was collected from a woman aged 50 to 65 in good health and CMV-seropositive. The rearrangement joins TRBV7-2 to TRBJ1-1, with a tentative D call TRBD1 (5 bases). Sequenced material: PBMCs. The CDR3 reads CASSLGVGSGDTEAFF. The CDR3 nucleotides are TGTGCCAGCAGCTTAGGCGTGGGGTCGGGGGACACTGAAGCTTTCTTT. Looking up the rest from reference TRBV7-2 and TRBJ1-1 gives the full variable domain: GAGVSQSPSNKVTEKGKDVELRCDPISGHTALYWYRQSLGQGLEFLIYFQGNSAPDKSGLPSDRFSAERTGGSVSTLTIQRTQQEDSAVYLCASSLGVGSGDTEAFFGQGTRLTVV.